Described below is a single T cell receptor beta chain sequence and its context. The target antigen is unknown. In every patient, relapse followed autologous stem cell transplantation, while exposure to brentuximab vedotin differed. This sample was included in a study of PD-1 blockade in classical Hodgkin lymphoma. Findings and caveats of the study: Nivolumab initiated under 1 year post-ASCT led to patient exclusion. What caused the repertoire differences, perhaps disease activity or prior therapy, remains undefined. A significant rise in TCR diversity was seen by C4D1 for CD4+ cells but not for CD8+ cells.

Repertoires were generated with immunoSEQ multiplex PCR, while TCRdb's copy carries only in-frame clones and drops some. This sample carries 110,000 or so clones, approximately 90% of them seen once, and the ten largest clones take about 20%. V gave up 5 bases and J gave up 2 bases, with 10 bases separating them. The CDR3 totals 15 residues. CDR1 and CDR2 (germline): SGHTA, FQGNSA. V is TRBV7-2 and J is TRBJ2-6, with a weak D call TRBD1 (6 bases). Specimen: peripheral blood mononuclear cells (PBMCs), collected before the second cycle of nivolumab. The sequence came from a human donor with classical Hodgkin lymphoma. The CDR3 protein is CASSLRGAGANVLTF. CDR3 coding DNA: TGTGCCAGCAGCCTCAGGGGTGCTGGGGCCAACGTCCTGACTTTC.